Sequencing of this TCR beta chain was carried out in a study of T cells in Graves' hyperthyroidism and ophthalmopathy. General study results and limits: Most clonotypes expanded in the thyroid (above 0.001) were also present in blood.

The study excluded patients with uncontrolled infection, other autoimmune disease, pregnancy or lactation. Diagnosing involved the use of clinical symptoms, serum thyroxine and TRAb, thyroid ultrasound and orbital computed tomography. 9 to 10 ml fresh peripheral blood yielded the PBMCs. Researchers took RNA transcripts and amplified the TCR beta CDR3 regions from them. The study used the HTBI primer set for a first-round RT-PCR of the TCR CDR3. TCRdb analysed the multiplex PCR reads with MiXCR anew, one entry per CDR3 protein. The sample carries approximately 430,000 distinct CDR3 sequences, roughly 15% recorded once. This clonotype was seen many times. As yet, its antigen is unknown. The origin of this receptor is a man younger than 35 with Graves' ophthalmopathy. Sample: blood.

The CDR3 DNA reads TGTGCCAGCAGTGAAGCAGGGACTAGGGCAGATACGCAGTATTTT. Translating it yields CASSEAGTRADTQYF. This sequence joins TRBV2 and TRBJ2-3; 8 nucleotides agree with TRBD2. The V and J ends lost 0 bases and 4 bases, in that order; junction bases with no gene match: 3. This CDR3 is built from 15 residues. Germline-derived CDR1 and CDR2 are SNHLY and FYNNEI.